The 2 T cell receptor beta chains below all came from one sample that was sequenced in a study of breast tumors, draining lymph nodes, adjacent tissues. Samples came from axillary lymph nodes draining the breast cancer. Each CDR3 protein gets one entry after TCRdb re-called the multiplex PCR reads with MiXCR. The sample lists approximately 180,000 distinct CDR3 sequences, 33% seen once, with around 4% in the top ten. Sequencing was performed on axillary lymph node tissue. The receptor source for this set is a female donor with breast cancer. Some clones in this sample may be carry-over from other donors' samples.

Remarks on this clonotype: Compared with germline, one end of the junction differs, possibly owing to a read error. The chain joins TRBV6-4 to TRBJ1-3, with 7 bases aligning to TRBD1. Germline V CDR1 and CDR2: MRHNA, SNTAGT. The CDR3 runs to 19 residues. CDR3 sequence (DNA): TGTGCCACCAGTCACCCCGAAAAGGGGGCGAAGGACCTTGGAAACACCATATATTTT. Amino acid sequence: CATSHPEKGAKDLGNTIYF.

This clonotype was counted at least ten times. The gene calls are TRBV7-6 and TRBJ2-7; D not certain. The germline V and J ends were trimmed by 2 bases and 2 bases, with 10 bases remaining between them. The CDR3 contains 14 residues. Per germline, CDR1 SGHVS and CDR2 FNYEAQ. The CDR3 protein is CASSLQGKTYEQYF. The CDR3 region has the DNA TGTGCCAGCAGCTTACAAGGGAAGACCTACGAGCAGTACTTC.